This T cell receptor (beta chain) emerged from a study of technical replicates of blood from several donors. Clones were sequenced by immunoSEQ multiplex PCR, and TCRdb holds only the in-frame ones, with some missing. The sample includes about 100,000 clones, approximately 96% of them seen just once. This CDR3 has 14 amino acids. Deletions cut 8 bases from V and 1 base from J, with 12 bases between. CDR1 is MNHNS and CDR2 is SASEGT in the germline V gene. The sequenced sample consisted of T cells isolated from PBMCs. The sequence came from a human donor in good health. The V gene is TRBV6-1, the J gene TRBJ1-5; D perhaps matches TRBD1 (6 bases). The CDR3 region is CASHTQGSNQPQHF. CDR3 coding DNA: TGTGCCAGCCACACGCAGGGGAGCAATCAGCCCCAGCATTTT.